This T cell receptor (beta chain) was recovered during a study of T cell responses to AZD1222 COVID-19 vaccine. Whole-study findings and limits: Repertoire collection took place solely once the T cell response had peaked.

Generated by immunoSEQ multiplex PCR, the TCRdb table keeps only in-frame clones and is missing some. The data hold some 200,000 clones, with approximately 91% observed a single time. Trimming stripped 1 base from V and 6 bases from J, with 13 bases between. This CDR3 contains 15 residues. The germline CDR1 and CDR2 sequences are MGHDK and SYGVNS. With respect to this clone: Antigen unknown.

The sample in question was peripheral blood, obtained on day 0 of AZD1222 vaccination. J is TRBJ2-1 and V is TRBV25-1; possibly TRBD1 or TRBD2 for D (5 bases each). The TCR sequence derives from an adult in good health. The CDR3 DNA reads TGTGCCAGCAGTGAATCGGCAGGGACCCTCAATGAGCAGTTCTTC. Its protein is CASSESAGTLNEQFF. Full variable domain (rest looked up from reference TRBV25-1 and TRBJ2-1): EADIYQTPRYLVIGTGKKITLECSQTMGHDKMYWYQQDPGMELHLIHYSYGVNSTEKGDLSSESTVSRIRTEHFPLTLESARPSHTSQYLCASSESAGTLNEQFFGPGTRLTVL.